This T cell receptor (beta chain) stems from a study of control samples from healthy donors and cancer patients. Profiled with immunoSEQ multiplex PCR; TCRdb holds only in-frame clones, not every one. The repertoire consists of some 74,000 clones, with about 88% occurring once and the leading ten covering 5% to 7%. This clonotype was sampled from a woman aged 50 to 60 in good health. The sample consisted of blood.

CDR3 DNA: TGCGCCAGCAGCCCAAGTAGGGGGTTGAACACTGAAGCTTTCTTT. Protein sequence: CASSPSRGLNTEAFF. The chain uses TRBV4-1 and TRBJ1-1; D might be TRBD1 (6 bases). Per the germline V gene, CDR1 is MGHRA and CDR2 is YSYEKL. V lost 4 bases, J lost 0 bases, and 12 bases lay in between. This CDR3 spans 15 amino acids.